This TCR beta chain is drawn from a study of blood T cell repertoires in COVID-19. Study overall: Nucleic acid was either cDNA or gDNA, and it came from T cells, B-cell-depleted T cells, or PBMCs.

Losses at the gene ends were 0 bases for V and 2 bases for J; bases not matched to a gene: 4. Per the germline V gene, CDR1 is SGHRS and CDR2 is YFSETQ. The CDR3 is made up of 16 amino acids. On this clone: This sample also contains other DNA sequences that code for the same CDR3.

Assay: immunoSEQ multiplex PCR; the TCRdb copy retains only in-frame clones and omits some. Among fewer than 150,000 clones, around 85% were seen once, and the ten largest hold under 3%. The clonotype was recovered from a man aged 45-65 years with acute or convalescent COVID-19. The chain has TRBV5-1 and TRBJ2-3; the match to TRBD2 covers 9 bases. Sequencing was done on a sample of peripheral blood. The CDR3 DNA is TGCGCCAGCAGCTTGGGTACTAGCGGGTCCACAGATACGCAGTATTTT. Translated, it gives CASSLGTSGSTDTQYF.